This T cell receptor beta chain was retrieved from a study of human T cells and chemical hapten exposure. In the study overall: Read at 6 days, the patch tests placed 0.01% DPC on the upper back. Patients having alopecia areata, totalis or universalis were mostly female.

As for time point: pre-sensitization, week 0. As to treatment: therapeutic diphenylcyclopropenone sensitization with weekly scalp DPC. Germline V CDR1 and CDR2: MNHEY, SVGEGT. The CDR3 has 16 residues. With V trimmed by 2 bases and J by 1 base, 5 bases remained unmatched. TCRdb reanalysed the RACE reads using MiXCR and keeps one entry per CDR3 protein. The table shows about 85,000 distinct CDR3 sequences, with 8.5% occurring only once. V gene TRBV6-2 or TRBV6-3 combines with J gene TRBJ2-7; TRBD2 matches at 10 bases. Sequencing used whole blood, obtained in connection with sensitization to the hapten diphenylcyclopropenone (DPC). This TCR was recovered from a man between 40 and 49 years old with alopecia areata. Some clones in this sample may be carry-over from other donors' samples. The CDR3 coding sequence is TGTGCCAGCAGTTACACCCCTAGCGGGAGTTCCTACGAGCAGTACTTC. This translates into CASSYTPSGSSYEQYF.